One and the same sample provided the 30 T cell receptor beta chains below, sequenced in a study of monozygotic twins with inflammatory bowel disease. From the 5' RACE reads, TCRdb lists one entry per CDR3 protein and no DNA. Reported are 350,000 to 400,000 distinct CDR3 sequences; the ten largest clones contain 2.5% to 3%. The sample comprised blood. These receptors were taken from a human donor with ulcerative colitis or Crohn's disease, or a healthy co-twin of an affected twin (not recorded which).

The V call is TRBV7-2, the J call TRBJ2-2. Germline V gene data show CDR1 as SGHTA and CDR2 as FQGNSA. This CDR3 is 12 amino acids long. CDR3 sequence reads: CASSAAARELFF.

This chain uses TRBV6-2 or TRBV6-3 with TRBJ1-5; the TRBD1 assignment by TCRdb is unverifiable without DNA. The germline V gene encodes CDR1 MNHEY and CDR2 SVGEGT. The CDR3 is 18 amino acids. The CDR3 is CASSFRSLGQGKVQPQHF.

This chain links TRBV2 with TRBJ1-5; TCRdb's D call of TRBD1 is untestable without DNA. The CDR3 is 15 amino acids. Germline V gene data show CDR1 as SNHLY and CDR2 as FYNNEI. The CDR3: CASRLTGTGFQPQHF.

CDR3 region: CASREQTGELFF. J is TRBJ2-2 and V is TRBV7-3. The length of the CDR3 is 12 residues. Per the germline V gene, CDR1 is SGHTA and CDR2 is FQGTGA.

The chain joins TRBV6-5 to TRBJ1-4; the TRBD1 assignment by TCRdb is unverifiable without DNA. Germline values: CDR1 MNHEY, CDR2 SVGAGI. The CDR3 length is 14 residues. CDR3 residues: CASSYSGGREKLFF.

The chain couples TRBV29-1 to TRBJ2-3; TCRdb picks TRBD1, but there is no DNA to check that call. The germline V gene encodes CDR1 SQVTM and CDR2 ANQGSEA. This CDR3 comprises 14 residues. The CDR3 spells CSSSGTGGGDTQYF.

The CDR3 sequence is CSATRATNEKLFF. The chain employs TRBV20-1 and TRBJ1-4. CDR1 is DFQATT, CDR2 SNEGSKA, per germline (reference sequence). This CDR3 has 13 residues.

J is TRBJ2-7 and V is TRBV5-1. The germline V gene has CDR1 SGHRS and CDR2 YFSETQ. This CDR3 region has 14 residues. The CDR3 sequence: CASSLAGQEGKQYF.

The gene calls are TRBV6-2 or TRBV6-3 and TRBJ2-7; TCRdb proposes TRBD1, but this gene call is untestable without DNA. CDR1 and CDR2 (germline): MNHEY, SVGEGT. This CDR3 has 16 residues. Here the CDR3 reads CASSYAGTGYSYEQYF.

The chain carries TRBV4-3 and TRBJ2-1. The CDR3 has 15 amino acids. CDR1 is LGHNA and CDR2 is YSLEER in the germline V gene. This CDR3 reads CASSQGDGANNEQFF.

The rearrangement links TRBV7-2 to TRBJ2-7; the TCRdb D gene call, TRBD1, has no DNA to confirm it. CDR3 size: 14 residues. CDR1 SGHTA and CDR2 FQGNSA come from the germline V gene. CDR3 residues: CASSLGGGLFEQYF.

This sequence joins TRBV4-3 and TRBJ2-3; TCRdb proposes TRBD1, but this gene call is untestable without DNA. This CDR3 spans 15 amino acids. Germline values: CDR1 LGHNA, CDR2 YSLEER. This CDR3 reads CASSQDRVVADTQYF.

The CDR3 protein is CATSRARLTGSPLHF. The chain combines TRBV15 with TRBJ1-6; TCRdb's D call, TRBD1, is unchecked because there is no DNA. This CDR3 has 15 amino acids. Germline CDR1 is LNHNV and CDR2 is YYDKDF (reference sequence).

The genes are TRBV20-1 and TRBJ2-1; the D call from TCRdb, TRBD2, cannot be confirmed without DNA. Germline values: CDR1 DFQATT, CDR2 SNEGSKA (reference sequence). The CDR3 totals 14 residues. The chain's CDR3 is CSALLAGGYNEQFF.

The V call is TRBV20-1, the J call TRBJ1-4; TCRdb selects TRBD1, and the lack of DNA leaves this call unchecked. Germline loops: CDR1 DFQATT, CDR2 SNEGSKA (reference sequence). CDR3 length equals 14 residues. The CDR3 protein is CSASWGYTNEKLFF.

The chain has TRBV12-3 or TRBV12-4 and TRBJ1-2. The CDR3 covers 11 residues. This chain's CDR3 is CVSGANYGYTF.

The J gene is TRBJ2-7, the V gene TRBV12-3 or TRBV12-4; the D gene TCRdb calls, TRBD1, cannot be checked with no DNA. CDR3 length: 15 residues. The CDR3 spells CASSLSPGGGDEQYF.

The genes are TRBV2 and TRBJ1-5. The germline gives CDR1 SNHLY, CDR2 FYNNEI. This CDR3 is built from 15 residues. This chain's CDR3 is CASSELLAVGQPQHF.

The chain links TRBV5-1 to TRBJ2-5; there is no DNA to check the TCRdb D call of TRBD2. Germline lookup yields CDR1 SGHRS and CDR2 YFSETQ. The CDR3 length is 17 residues. The CDR3 spells CASSSWNSGGFGETQYF. The complete variable domain, with remaining parts taken from reference TRBV5-1 and TRBJ2-5, reads KAGVTQTPRYLIKTRGQQVTLSCSPISGHRSVSWYQQTPGQGLQFLFEYFSETQRNKGNFPGRFSGRQFSNSRSEMNVSTLELGDSALYLCASSSWNSGGFGETQYFGPGTRLLVL.

The rearrangement links TRBV15 to TRBJ2-5; with no DNA, the TCRdb D assignment of TRBD2 cannot be verified. The CDR3 has 16 amino acids. Germline V gene data show CDR1 as LNHNV and CDR2 as YYDKDF (reference sequence). The CDR3 is CATSTGLGTPRETQYF. Full variable domain (outside the CDR3, taken from reference TRBV15 and TRBJ2-5): DAMVIQNPRYQVTQFGKPVTLSCSQTLNHNVMYWYQQKSSQAPKLLFHYYDKDFNNEADTPDNFQSRRPNTSFCFLDIRSPGLGDTAMYLCATSTGLGTPRETQYFGPGTRLLVL.

The chain uses TRBV29-1 and TRBJ1-1; TCRdb calls TRBD1, which cannot be checked without DNA. The length of the CDR3 is 11 residues. Germline-derived CDR1 and CDR2 are SQVTM and ANQGSEA. CDR3 protein: CSDDRGAEAFF.

J is TRBJ1-1 and V is TRBV2; TCRdb's assignment of TRBD1 cannot be checked, as there is no DNA. There are 14 residues in the CDR3. CDR1 is SNHLY, CDR2 FYNNEI, per germline. The CDR3 loop reads CASRAGFESDEAFF. The full variable domain, in which reference TRBV2 and TRBJ1-1 provide the parts outside the CDR3, is EPEVTQTPSHQVTQMGQEVILRCVPISNHLYFYWYRQILGQKVEFLVSFYNNEISEKSEIFDDQFSVERPDGSNFTLKIRSTKLEDSAMYFCASRAGFESDEAFFGQGTRLTVV.

This chain joins TRBV27 and TRBJ1-2; as DNA is missing, the TRBD1 call by TCRdb cannot be tested. The CDR3 runs 14 residues. Germline CDR1 reads MNHEY; CDR2 reads SMNVEV (reference sequence). The CDR3 sequence: CASSEGPRSSGYTF.

This rearrangement joins TRBV29-1 to TRBJ1-2. Germline CDR1 SQVTM, CDR2 ANQGSEA. The CDR3 runs to 15 residues. The CDR3 is CSVEGAETPNYGYTF.

The chain is built from TRBV19 and TRBJ2-1; TCRdb returns TRBD2, unconfirmable since there is no DNA. The CDR3 has 15 residues. Germline CDR1 and CDR2: LNHDA and SQIVND (reference sequence). The CDR3 reads CASSVGLAGINEQFF. The full variable domain, in which reference TRBV19 and TRBJ2-1 provide the parts outside the CDR3, is DGGITQSPKYLFRKEGQNVTLSCEQNLNHDAMYWYRQDPGQGLRLIYYSQIVNDFQKGDIAEGYSVSREKKESFPLTVTSAQKNPTAFYLCASSVGLAGINEQFFGPGTRLTVL.

This sequence joins TRBV4-2 and TRBJ1-6; TCRdb names TRBD1, which stays unverified in the absence of DNA. The germline V gene encodes CDR1 LGHNA and CDR2 YNFKEQ. This CDR3 has 18 amino acids. The CDR3 is CASSQDPIQGSRNSPLHF.

J is TRBJ1-3 and V is TRBV7-9; TCRdb designates TRBD1, a call that cannot be tested without DNA. The CDR3 contains 17 residues. Germline assignment: CDR1 SEHNR and CDR2 FQNEAQ (reference sequence). This CDR3 is CASSLRVAGATGNTIYF. Full variable domain (outside the CDR3, taken from reference TRBV7-9 and TRBJ1-3): DTGVSQNPRHKITKRGQNVTFRCDPISEHNRLYWYRQTLGQGPEFLTYFQNEAQLEKSRLLSDRFSAERPKGSFSTLEIQRTEQGDSAMYLCASSLRVAGATGNTIYFGEGSWLTVV.

This sequence joins TRBV7-9 and TRBJ2-7; with no DNA, the TCRdb D assignment of TRBD1 cannot be verified. This CDR3 region has 16 residues. Looked up from germline, CDR1 is SEHNR and CDR2 is FQNEAQ (reference sequence). The CDR3 spells CASSPYGTAGDYEQYF.

V is TRBV6-2 or TRBV6-3 and J is TRBJ2-4; the D call from TCRdb, TRBD2, cannot be confirmed without DNA. CDR3 length equals 16 residues. The germline V gene has CDR1 MNHEY and CDR2 SVGEGT. The CDR3 reads CASSPRDLLAKNIQYF.

CDR3 sequence reads: CASSLTLGNEQFF. The gene calls are TRBV12-3 or TRBV12-4 and TRBJ2-1. The CDR3 is made up of 13 amino acids.